The clone carrying this TCR beta chain was counted at least ten times. Its target is unknown. Trimming cost V 7 bases and J 1 base, with 13 bases left between them. CDR1 LNHDA and CDR2 SQIVND come from the germline V gene (reference sequence). This CDR3 contains 15 residues. The sample belongs to a study of metastatic and nonmetastatic thyroid tumors. Study details: Repertoires were compared across blood and tumor or nodule tissue from malignant and benign thyroid patients. Study results and caveats: Benign nodules reportedly had significantly lower TCR beta diversity than malignant thyroid tumors in blood and tumor.

Every patient underwent thyroid surgery untreated. MiXCR reprocessed the PCR reads for TCRdb. The sample has some 69,000 clones; about 14% are singletons. The chain recombines TRBV19 with TRBJ2-2; D is undetermined. Sequencing was done on a sample of blood. This TCR was sampled from a male donor with papillary thyroid cancer or a benign thyroid nodule (not recorded which). Some clones in this sample may be carry-over from other donors' samples. The chain's CDR3 is CASTARQRNTGELFF. The CDR3 DNA is TGTGCCAGTACGGCGCGCCAGCGGAACACCGGGGAGCTGTTTTTT.